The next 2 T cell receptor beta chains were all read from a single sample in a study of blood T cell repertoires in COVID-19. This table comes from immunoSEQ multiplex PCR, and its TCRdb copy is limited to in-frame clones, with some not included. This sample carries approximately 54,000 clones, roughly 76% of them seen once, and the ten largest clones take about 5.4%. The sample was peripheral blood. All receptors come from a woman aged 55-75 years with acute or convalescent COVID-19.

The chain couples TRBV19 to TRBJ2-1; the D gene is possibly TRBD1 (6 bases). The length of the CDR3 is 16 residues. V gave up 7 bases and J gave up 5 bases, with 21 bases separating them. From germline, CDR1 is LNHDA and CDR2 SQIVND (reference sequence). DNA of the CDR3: TGTGCCAGTAAAAGGTGGGGACAAACTAAGGACAATGAGCAGTTCTTC. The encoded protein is CASKRWGQTKDNEQFF.

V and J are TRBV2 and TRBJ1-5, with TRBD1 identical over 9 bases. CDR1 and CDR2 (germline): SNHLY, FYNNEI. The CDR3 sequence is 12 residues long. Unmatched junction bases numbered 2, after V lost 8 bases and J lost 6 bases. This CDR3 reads CASGTGRQPQHF. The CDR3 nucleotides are TGTGCCAGCGGGACAGGGCGTCAGCCCCAGCATTTT.